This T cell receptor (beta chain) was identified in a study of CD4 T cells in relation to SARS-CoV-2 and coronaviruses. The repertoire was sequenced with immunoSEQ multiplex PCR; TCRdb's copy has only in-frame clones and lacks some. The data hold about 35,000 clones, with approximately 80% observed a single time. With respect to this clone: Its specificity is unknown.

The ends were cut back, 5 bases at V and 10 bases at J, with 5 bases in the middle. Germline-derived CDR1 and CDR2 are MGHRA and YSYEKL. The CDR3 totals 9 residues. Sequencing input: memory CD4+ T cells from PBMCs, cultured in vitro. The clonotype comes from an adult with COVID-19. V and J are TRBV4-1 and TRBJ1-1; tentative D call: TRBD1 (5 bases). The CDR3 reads CASSRGAFF. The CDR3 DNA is TGCGCCAGCAGCAGGGGAGCTTTCTTT.